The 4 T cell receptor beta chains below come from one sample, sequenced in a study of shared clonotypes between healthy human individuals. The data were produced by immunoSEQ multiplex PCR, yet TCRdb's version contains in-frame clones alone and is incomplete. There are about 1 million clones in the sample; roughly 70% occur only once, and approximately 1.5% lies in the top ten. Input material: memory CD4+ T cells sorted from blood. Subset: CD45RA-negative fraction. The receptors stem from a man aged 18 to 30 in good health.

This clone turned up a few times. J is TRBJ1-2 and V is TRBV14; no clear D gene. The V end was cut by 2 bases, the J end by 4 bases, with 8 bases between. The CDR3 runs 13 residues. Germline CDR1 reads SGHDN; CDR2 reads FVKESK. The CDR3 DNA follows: TGTGCCAGCAGCCAAATGGGGAGCTATGGCTACACCTTC. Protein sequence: CASSQMGSYGYTF.

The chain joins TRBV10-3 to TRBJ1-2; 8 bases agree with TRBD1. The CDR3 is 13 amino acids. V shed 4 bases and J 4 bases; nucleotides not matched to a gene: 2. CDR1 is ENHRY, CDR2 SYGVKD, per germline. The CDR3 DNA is TGTGCCATCAGTGCGGACAGGGTCTATGGCTACACCTTC. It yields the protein CAISADRVYGYTF.

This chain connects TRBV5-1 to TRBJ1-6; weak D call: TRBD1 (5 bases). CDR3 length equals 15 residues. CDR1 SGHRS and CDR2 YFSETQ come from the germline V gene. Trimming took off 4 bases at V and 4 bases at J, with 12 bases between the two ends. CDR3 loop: CASSEQEPYNSPLHF. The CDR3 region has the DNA TGCGCCAGCAGCGAACAGGAGCCTTATAATTCACCCCTCCACTTT.

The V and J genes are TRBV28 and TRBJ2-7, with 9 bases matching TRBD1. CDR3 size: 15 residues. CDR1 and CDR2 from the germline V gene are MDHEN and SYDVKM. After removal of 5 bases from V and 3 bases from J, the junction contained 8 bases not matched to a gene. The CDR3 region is CASSGRDRDFYEQYF. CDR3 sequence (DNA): TGTGCCAGCAGTGGCCGGGACAGGGACTTCTACGAGCAGTACTTC.